The 27 T cell receptor beta chains reported below all come from one sample, sequenced in a study of T cell responses to AZD1222 COVID-19 vaccine. Generated by immunoSEQ multiplex PCR, the TCRdb table keeps only in-frame clones and is missing some. The sample yields about 66,000 clones, approximately 90% seen once. The sample here was peripheral blood, taken 28 days after the second dose of the MenACWY control vaccine. The receptors shown here come from an adult who received the MenACWY meningococcal vaccine as a control.

The gene calls are TRBV28 and TRBJ2-6; 7 nucleotides match TRBD2. Trimming took 5 bases from V and 1 from J; bases not matched to a gene: 11. Germline lookup yields CDR1 MDHEN and CDR2 SYDVKM. This CDR3 contains 18 residues. The CDR3 sequence: CASSRAGLGKSGANVLTF. Here the CDR3 DNA reads TGTGCCAGCAGTCGAGCGGGGTTGGGTAAATCTGGGGCCAACGTCCTGACTTTC.

The chain joins TRBV28 to TRBJ1-2, with D maybe TRBD1 (6 bases). Per germline, CDR1 MDHEN and CDR2 SYDVKM. CDR3 length equals 14 residues. Trimming took 6 bases from V and 4 from J, leaving 15 bases between them. This CDR3 reads CASRTTGAGYGYTF. CDR3 nucleotide sequence: TGTGCCAGCAGGACTACGGGGGCCGGCTATGGCTACACCTTC.

In its sample, this clone is medium-sized. J is TRBJ2-1 and V is TRBV6-5; no clear D. V was clipped by 6 bases and J by 7 bases, with 16 bases between them. Germline CDR1 reads MNHEY; CDR2 reads SVGAGI. CDR3 size: 14 residues. CDR3 sequence (DNA): TGTGCCAGCAGCAGAGGTCCCTTAAAGAATGAGCAGTTCTTC. Translated, it gives CASSRGPLKNEQFF.

This clone was picked up a small number of times. The chain has TRBV19 and TRBJ2-1, with 14 bases that match TRBD2. This CDR3 is built from 22 residues. Germline V CDR1 and CDR2: LNHDA, SQIVND (reference sequence). V lost 7 bases and J lost 2; bases outside the gene matches: 22. CDR3 nucleotides: TGTGCCAGTACCCAAAGGAGGGTCAGGGGACTAGCGGGAGAGGTCCCCTACAATGAGCAGTTCTTC. This translates into CASTQRRVRGLAGEVPYNEQFF.

The V call is TRBV5-5, the J call TRBJ2-7, with TRBD1 matching over 8 bases. Germline V gene data show CDR1 as SGHKS and CDR2 as YYEKEE (reference sequence). V was clipped by 0 bases and J by 5 bases; unmatched bases: 4. There are 14 residues in the CDR3. The CDR3 nucleotides read TGTGCCAGCAGCTTGGGACAGGGGTTCGACGAGCAGTACTTC. It is translated as CASSLGQGFDEQYF. Full variable domain (outside the CDR3, taken from reference TRBV5-5 and TRBJ2-7): DAGVTQSPTHLIKTRGQQVTLRCSPISGHKSVSWYQQVLGQGPQFIFQYYEKEERGRGNFPDRFSARQFPNYSSELNVNALLLGDSALYLCASSLGQGFDEQYFGPGTRLTVT.

In nucleotides, the CDR3 is TGCGCCAGCAGTCAACGACAGGGTCATAACTATGGCTACACCTTC. Its translation: CASSQRQGHNYGYTF. This chain joins TRBV23-1 and TRBJ1-2; 7 bases are a match to TRBD1. TRBV23-1 is placed among ORFs of uncertain function. V shed 2 bases, J shed 1 base, and the junction held 4 bases outside the gene matches. CDR3 length: 15 amino acids.

This clone was counted a single time. The J gene is TRBJ2-7, the V gene TRBV7-9, with 12 bases that match TRBD1. V dropped 0 bases and J dropped 6; count of bases not matched to a gene: 3. CDR3 length equals 15 residues. CDR1 is SEHNR, CDR2 FQNEAQ, per germline (reference sequence). In DNA, the CDR3 is TGTGCCAGCAGCTTAGCAGGGACAGGGGGCGCCGAGCAGTACTTC. Protein sequence: CASSLAGTGGAEQYF.

The CDR3 is CASSKDRLNTEAFF. In nucleotides, the CDR3 is TGTGCCAGTAGTAAGGACAGATTGAACACTGAAGCTTTCTTT. The chain employs TRBV19 and TRBJ1-1, with D perhaps TRBD1 (6 bases). Germline V lookup: CDR1 LNHDA, CDR2 SQIVND (reference sequence). CDR3 length: 14 residues. Trimming removed 4 bases from V and 0 bases from J, with 9 bases in between.

This clone was counted a few times. The V and J genes are TRBV28 and TRBJ2-7; TRBD2 matches at 7 bases. V was pared by 5 bases and J by 4 bases, with 11 bases of the junction left unmatched. The CDR3 spans 15 residues. The germline gives CDR1 MDHEN, CDR2 SYDVKM. The CDR3, as DNA: TGTGCCAGCAGTCCCGGGGGGATCGGAGGGTACGAGCAGTACTTC. Protein sequence: CASSPGGIGGYEQYF.

V and J are TRBV6-5 and TRBJ1-2, with D unclear. This CDR3 is 15 amino acids long. Germline V gene lookup returns CDR1 MNHEY and CDR2 SVGAGI. The V and J ends lost 6 bases and 1 base respectively, with 15 bases between them. This chain's CDR3 is CASSPQGRLNYGYTF. Here the CDR3 DNA reads TGTGCCAGCAGCCCCCAAGGGCGTCTTAACTATGGCTACACCTTC.

The chain is built from TRBV7-2 and TRBJ2-5; the match to TRBD2 covers 13 bases. Trimming took 7 bases from V and 9 from J; bases not matched to a gene: 17. CDR1 SGHTA and CDR2 FQGNSA come from the germline V gene. CDR3 length: 17 amino acids. The CDR3 sequence: CASNLRGTSGASAAQYF. In DNA form, the CDR3 reads TGTGCCAGCAATTTAAGGGGGACTAGCGGGGCTTCGGCGGCCCAGTACTTC.

The chain joins TRBV28 to TRBJ1-1; 11 nucleotides align to TRBD1. Losses at the gene ends were 2 bases for V and 5 bases for J; bases not matched to a gene: 1. Looked up from germline, CDR1 is MDHEN and CDR2 is SYDVKM. The CDR3 runs to 14 residues. The CDR3 DNA is TGTGCCAGCAGTTTAGGGACAGGGGGAACTGAAGCTTTCTTT. Its protein is CASSLGTGGTEAFF.

The chain joins TRBV19 to TRBJ2-7, with 7 bases identical to TRBD1. The germline CDR1 and CDR2 sequences are LNHDA and SQIVND (reference sequence). The CDR3 extends over 12 amino acids. Here the CDR3 DNA reads TGTGCTTCGACAGGGCCGTTCGACGAGCAGTACTTC. It specifies CASTGPFDEQYF. The full variable domain, its missing parts supplied by reference TRBV19 and TRBJ2-7, is DGGITQSPKYLFRKEGQNVTLSCEQNLNHDAMYWYRQDPGQGLRLIYYSQIVNDFQKGDIAEGYSVSREKKESFPLTVTSAQKNPTAFYLCASTGPFDEQYFGPGTRLTVT.

This sequence joins TRBV5-6 and TRBJ2-7; possibly TRBD2 for D (6 bases). Germline loops: CDR1 SGHDT, CDR2 YYEEEE. This CDR3 contains 16 residues. Deletions cut 2 bases from V and 3 bases from J, with 18 bases between. The CDR3, as DNA: TGTGCCAGCAGCTTCCCAACCGGGAGCCCGCTCTACGAGCAGTACTTC. As protein: CASSFPTGSPLYEQYF.

J is TRBJ2-7 and V is TRBV4-2; TRBD2 might be the D (6 bases). The V end lost 0 bases, the J end lost 7 bases, and 16 bases lay between the germline ends. This CDR3 is 15 amino acids long. CDR1 and CDR2 (germline): LGHNA, YNFKEQ. CDR3 DNA: TGTGCCAGCAGCCAAGATAGGGCGGGGCCGGGGGAGCAGTACTTC. Translating it yields CASSQDRAGPGEQYF.

V usage is TRBV7-2 and J usage is TRBJ2-5; D not certain. The V gene's germline CDR1 is SGHTA and CDR2 FQGNSA. The CDR3 runs to 14 residues. Deletions cut 1 base from V and 3 bases from J, with 9 bases between. CDR3 coding DNA: TGTGCCAGCAGCTTAGATCTATCTAAAGAGACCCAGTACTTC. It is translated as CASSLDLSKETQYF. The full variable domain, rest sourced from reference TRBV7-2 and TRBJ2-5, is GAGVSQSPSNKVTEKGKDVELRCDPISGHTALYWYRQSLGQGLEFLIYFQGNSAPDKSGLPSDRFSAERTGGSVSTLTIQRTQQEDSAVYLCASSLDLSKETQYFGPGTRLLVL.

This clone was observed a single time. The chain combines TRBV29-1 with TRBJ1-1; TRBD1 aligns across 10 bases. The CDR3 has 15 residues. The germline V gene has CDR1 SQVTM and CDR2 ANQGSEA. Germline trimming cut 0 bases from V and 3 bases from J; bases unmatched to any gene: 4. This chain's CDR3 is CSVEDLGQGDTEAFF. Here the CDR3 DNA reads TGCAGCGTTGAAGATTTAGGACAGGGGGACACTGAAGCTTTCTTT.

In its sample, this clone was seen once. This chain joins TRBV7-9 and TRBJ2-1; D is unclear. V was cut by 3 bases and J by 2 bases, with 5 bases left in between. The CDR3 consists of 13 residues. CDR1 and CDR2 (germline): SEHNR, FQNEAQ (reference sequence). The CDR3 bases are TGTGCCAGCAGCTTGGTTCCCTACAATGAGCAGTTCTTC. It codes for CASSLVPYNEQFF.

The rearrangement joins TRBV20-1 to TRBJ2-1, with D perhaps assigned TRBD1 or TRBD2 (7 bases each). Per the germline V gene, CDR1 is DFQATT and CDR2 is SNEGSKA (reference sequence). V was clipped by 5 bases and J by 12 bases, with 14 bases between them. The CDR3 spans 11 residues. This CDR3 is CSASPGGVQFF. CDR3 bases: TGCAGTGCTTCTCCAGGGGGGGTGCAGTTCTTC.

The chain couples TRBV24-1 to TRBJ2-3; D gene ambiguous. Germline assignment: CDR1 KGHDR and CDR2 SFDVKD. V was pared by 3 bases and J by 6 bases, with 6 bases between. The CDR3 spans 12 residues. CDR3 coding DNA: TGTGCCACCAGTGATGGGGTGGATACGCAGTATTTT. The encoded protein is CATSDGVDTQYF.

The chain joins TRBV4-3 to TRBJ1-1; D possibly corresponds to TRBD1 (5 bases). Between the trimmed V and J ends, which lost 3 bases and 1 base, there was a span of 9 bases. The CDR3 has 14 amino acids. Germline loops: CDR1 LGHNA, CDR2 YSLEER. The CDR3 DNA follows: TGCGCCAGCAGCCACTTGGGGGAGAACACTGAAGCTTTCTTT. Translating it yields CASSHLGENTEAFF.

The J gene is TRBJ1-1, the V gene TRBV10-2; 9 positions match TRBD1. CDR3 length: 16 residues. Per germline, CDR1 WSHSY and CDR2 SAAADI. The junction had 7 bases not matched to a gene; V was cut back by 4 bases and J by 1 base. The CDR3 protein is CASSAPPGQGNTEAFF. The CDR3 DNA sequence: TGCGCCAGCAGTGCGCCCCCGGGACAGGGGAACACTGAAGCTTTCTTT.

The genes are TRBV9 and TRBJ2-5, with 10 bases lining up with TRBD1. Germline assignment: CDR1 SGDLS and CDR2 YYNGEE. The CDR3 is made up of 16 amino acids. J was trimmed by 0 bases and V by 2 bases; bases with no gene match: 4. CDR3 sequence (DNA): TGTGCCAGCAGCGTCCGGGACAGGGGAGACCAAGAGACCCAGTACTTC. Its translation: CASSVRDRGDQETQYF.

The gene calls are TRBV10-2 and TRBJ1-6; D possibly corresponds to TRBD1 (5 bases). CDR1 WSHSY and CDR2 SAAADI come from the germline V gene. The ends were cut back, 3 bases at V and 7 bases at J, with 10 bases in the middle. This CDR3 spans 14 amino acids. In DNA form, the CDR3 reads TGCGCCAGCAGTGAAGGCGGGGGGAATTCACCCCTCCACTTT. It specifies CASSEGGGNSPLHF.

The gene calls are TRBV10-3 and TRBJ1-1, with D possibly being TRBD1 (6 bases). Germline values: CDR1 ENHRY, CDR2 SYGVKD. The CDR3 runs to 16 residues. V was clipped by 0 bases and J by 1 base, with 12 bases between them. As DNA, the CDR3 is TGTGCCATCAGTGAGTCGAGGGGGTCGGAGAACACTGAAGCTTTCTTT. Translated, it gives CAISESRGSENTEAFF.

The chain uses TRBV7-9 and TRBJ2-7; 8 nucleotides match TRBD1. Germline CDR1 is SEHNR and CDR2 is FQNEAQ (reference sequence). V was clipped by 2 bases and J by 5 bases; unmatched bases: 14. This CDR3 has 17 residues. The CDR3 DNA reads TGTGCCAGCAGCTTACCCAGGTCGGCAGGGGGCCTTGACGAGCAGTACTTC. Its translation is CASSLPRSAGGLDEQYF.

The V and J genes are TRBV28 and TRBJ1-1; D is possibly TRBD1 (6 bases). The CDR3 is 14 amino acids. The ends were cut back, 4 bases at V and 4 bases at J, with 13 bases in the middle. Germline V lookup: CDR1 MDHEN, CDR2 SYDVKM. The CDR3 is CASSSTGSSTEAFF. CDR3 nucleotide sequence: TGTGCCAGCAGTTCTACAGGGTCGAGCACTGAAGCTTTCTTT.